Listed below are T cell receptor beta chains from one sample, sequenced in a study of metastatic and nonmetastatic thyroid tumors. Using MiXCR, TCRdb re-called clones from the PCR reads. Found here are some 25,000 clones, around 20% of them singletons; the top ten hold approximately 4.3%. Material for sequencing was blood. The receptors shown here come from a male donor with papillary thyroid cancer or a benign thyroid nodule (not recorded which). Some clones in this sample may be carry-over from other donors' samples. The CDR3 runs from the conserved cysteine through the conserved F or W. Each record gives: V gene, J gene, clone size, D gene, CDR3 DNA, CDR3 protein. The D gene is left open where the match is weak. A clone size is listed for some rows: how often the clone was seen (once, few, many), or a class if it is expanded.

TRBV11-2	TRBJ2-7	-	-	TGTGCCAGCAGCTCAGGAGCAGCCAGCTCCTACGAGCAGTACTTC	CASSSGAASSYEQYF
TRBV5-1	TRBJ1-1	once	-	TGCGCCAGCGGCTTGCGGATGAAAACTGAAGCTTTCTTT	CASGLRMKTEAFF
TRBV6-6	TRBJ2-3	many	-	TGTGCCAGCAGTTACTCCCCGGGTGGTAGCGGCAACACAGATACGCAGTATTTT	CASSYSPGGSGNTDTQYF
TRBV4-1	TRBJ2-2	-	-	TGCGCCAGCAGCCTAACCGGGACAACGAACACCGGGGAGCTGTTTTTT	CASSLTGTTNTGELFF
TRBV30	TRBJ2-7	-	-	TGTGCCTTGAGTGTACCCGATGGGGCCTCCTGGGGCGAGCAGTACTTC	CALSVPDGASWGEQYF
TRBV30	TRBJ2-3	many	-	TGTGCCTGGAGTGAATCCCCCGCCAGCACAGATACGCAGTATTTT	CAWSESPASTDTQYF
TRBV2	TRBJ1-2	medium-sized	-	TGTGCCAGCGTGCCCGGGTCCTCAATCTATGGCTACACCTTC	CASVPGSSIYGYTF
TRBV12-3/TRBV12-4	TRBJ2-3	many	TRBD1	TGTGCCAGCAGTTGGACAGGGGGCTCAGATACGCAGTATTTT	CASSWTGGSDTQYF
TRBV6-1	TRBJ2-6	few	-	TGTGCCAGCGTCCTCGGAGGGGCCAACGTCCCGACTTTC	CASVLGGANVPTF
TRBV10-3	TRBJ2-4	few	-	TGTGCCATCAGTTCCCCCCGAGGAGGAAGCATTCAGTACTTC	CAISSPRGGSIQYF
TRBV12-3/TRBV12-4	TRBJ2-1	many	TRBD2	TGTGCCAGCAGTCGACCGGGGGGTGAGCAGTTCTTC	CASSRPGGEQFF
TRBV27	TRBJ1-4	-	-	TGTGCCAGCAGTCCCAGAGGTATTCCAACTAATGAAAAACTGTTTTTT	CASSPRGIPTNEKLFF
TRBV29-1	TRBJ2-3	many	-	TGCAGCGTTGGTCAGAGTAGCACAGATACGCAGTATTTT	CSVGQSSTDTQYF
TRBV6-2/TRBV6-3	TRBJ1-5	many	-	TGTGCCAGCAGTTATTCCGGGGTCGTTCAGCCCCAGCATTTT	CASSYSGVVQPQHF
TRBV6-5	TRBJ1-5	many	-	TGTGCCAGCAGTTACTTTTCAGGGATGAATCAGCCCCAGCATTTT	CASSYFSGMNQPQHF
TRBV6-1	TRBJ1-1	-	-	TGTGCCAGCAGCACGGAGTGGAACACTGAAGCTTTCTTT	CASSTEWNTEAFF
TRBV11-2	TRBJ2-1	-	TRBD2	TGTGCCAGCAGCTTAGAAGGGACTAGCGGGGGCCTCCATGAGCAGTTCTTC	CASSLEGTSGGLHEQFF
TRBV3-1	TRBJ2-7	many	TRBD1	TGTGCCAGCAGCCAGGGACAGGGCGGCACCTACGAGCAGTACTTC	CASSQGQGGTYEQYF
TRBV20-1	TRBJ1-6	many	-	TGCAGTGCGCCCCCCTTAGTTTCACCCCTCCACTTT	CSAPPLVSPLHF
TRBV5-4	TRBJ1-3	many	TRBD1	TGTGCCAGCAGCTGGGACAGGGGGAGCGGAAACACCATATATTTT	CASSWDRGSGNTIYF
TRBV2	TRBJ1-5	-	-	TGTGCCAGCAGACAAACGGGATCGCGGCCCCAGCATTTT	CASRQTGSRPQHF
TRBV20-1	TRBJ2-7	-	-	TGCAGTGCCGCTCTCTCGCAGTCCTACGAGCAGTACTTC	CSAALSQSYEQYF
TRBV9	TRBJ1-2	many	-	TGTGCCAGCAGCGGAATACGGGGCTACACCTTC	CASSGIRGYTF
TRBV11-2	TRBJ2-2	-	TRBD1	TGTGCCAGCAGAATAAGGGGGCGCAACACCGGGGAGCTGTTTTTT	CASRIRGRNTGELFF
TRBV27	TRBJ2-7	medium-sized	TRBD2	TGTGCCAGCAGTTTTTTAGCGGGAGAGGGCGAGCAGTACTTC	CASSFLAGEGEQYF
TRBV5-1	TRBJ2-7	-	-	TGCGCCAGCAGCTTGTTAGGCGAGCAGTACTTC	CASSLLGEQYF